These 16 T cell receptor beta chains originate from one sample sequenced in a study of human thymus T cells. Profiling relied on immunoSEQ multiplex PCR, and the TCRdb table lists in-frame clones only, not all of them. This table holds tens of thousands of clones, 94% found once. Sequenced input: blood. All receptors derive from a boy in the first two years of life with a congenital heart defect but otherwise immunologically healthy.

V gene TRBV18 combines with J gene TRBJ2-7; D is tentatively TRBD1 or TRBD2 (6 bases each). The CDR3 extends over 13 amino acids. Deletions cut 6 bases from V and 4 bases from J, with 13 bases between. CDR1 and CDR2 (germline): KGHSH, LQKENI. The DNA of the CDR3 is TGTGCCAGCTCTCGCGGGACACCTTACGAGCAGTACTTC. This gives the protein CASSRGTPYEQYF.

V and J are TRBV7-6 and TRBJ2-7, with D possibly being TRBD1 (5 bases). This CDR3 is 15 amino acids long. Looked up from germline, CDR1 is SGHVS and CDR2 is FNYEAQ. V dropped 1 base and J dropped 3 bases, with 13 bases sitting between them. The CDR3 coding sequence is TGTGCCAGCAGCTTAGTAAGGGGCCCCCTCTACGAGCAGTACTTC. Translated: CASSLVRGPLYEQYF.

This clone has just a few counts. The chain employs TRBV7-2 and TRBJ1-2; 8 bases map to TRBD1. The germline V gene encodes CDR1 SGHTA and CDR2 FQGNSA. J lost 6 bases, V lost 4 bases, and 4 bases had no gene match. This CDR3 has 13 residues. This chain's CDR3 is CASSSRTGNGYTF. DNA of the CDR3: TGTGCCAGCAGCTCCAGGACAGGGAATGGCTACACCTTC.

The rearrangement links TRBV7-3 to TRBJ2-7; TRBD1 agrees at 9 bases. CDR3 length: 14 residues. J gave up 3 bases and V 0 bases, and 0 bases lay outside the gene matches. The germline gives CDR1 SGHTA, CDR2 FQGTGA. This chain's CDR3 is CASSLTGQGYEQYF. CDR3 in DNA: TGTGCCAGCAGCTTAACGGGACAGGGCTACGAGCAGTACTTC.

V gene TRBV5-1 combines with J gene TRBJ2-3; D may be TRBD2 (5 bases). The germline V and J ends were trimmed by 3 bases and 2 bases, with 13 bases remaining between them. CDR1 is SGHRS, CDR2 YFSETQ, per germline. This CDR3 has 15 residues. Here the CDR3 DNA reads TGCGCCAGCAGCTCGGGATTTTCGACCACAGATACGCAGTATTTT. As protein: CASSSGFSTTDTQYF. Combining the CDR3 with reference TRBV5-1 and TRBJ2-3 gives the whole variable domain KAGVTQTPRYLIKTRGQQVTLSCSPISGHRSVSWYQQTPGQGLQFLFEYFSETQRNKGNFPGRFSGRQFSNSRSEMNVSTLELGDSALYLCASSSGFSTTDTQYFGPGTRLTVL.

The chain couples TRBV11-2 to TRBJ2-5; TRBD2 is a possible D gene (7 bases). Germline V gene data show CDR1 as SGHAT and CDR2 as FQNNGV. Trimming shortened V by 4 bases and J by 2 bases, and 17 bases separated the two germline ends. This CDR3 contains 16 residues. The CDR3 loop is CASSSPGGPIQETQYF. CDR3 sequence (DNA): TGTGCCAGCAGCTCCCCGGGGGGCCCTATTCAAGAGACCCAGTACTTC.

This clone was seen just once. The chain is built from TRBV7-2 and TRBJ2-7; a weak D match, TRBD1 (5 bases). V was shortened by 1 base and J by 0 bases, with 10 bases between the two germline ends. CDR1 is SGHTA, CDR2 FQGNSA, per germline. The CDR3 runs 15 residues. The CDR3 DNA reads TGTGCCAGCAGCTTAGGACAGCGTGACTCCTACGAGCAGTACTTC. It encodes CASSLGQRDSYEQYF. The variable domain in full, completed from reference TRBV7-2 and TRBJ2-7, reads GAGVSQSPSNKVTEKGKDVELRCDPISGHTALYWYRQSLGQGLEFLIYFQGNSAPDKSGLPSDRFSAERTGGSVSTLTIQRTQQEDSAVYLCASSLGQRDSYEQYFGPGTRLTVT.

This clone was counted a few times. The chain couples TRBV7-9 to TRBJ1-5; a possible D gene is TRBD1 (6 bases). Trimming removed 1 base from V and 2 bases from J, with 9 bases in between. The CDR3 is made up of 15 amino acids. Germline assignment: CDR1 SEHNR and CDR2 FQNEAQ (reference sequence). The CDR3 DNA follows: TGTGCCAGCAGCTTAGATGCAGGGGGCAATCAGCCCCAGCATTTT. It is translated as CASSLDAGGNQPQHF.

J is TRBJ2-5 and V is TRBV28; weak D call: TRBD1 (6 bases). The V end lost 4 bases, the J end lost 5 bases, and 17 bases lay between the germline ends. Per germline, CDR1 MDHEN and CDR2 SYDVKM. The CDR3 extends over 15 amino acids. The CDR3 sequence: CASSSSRGLWETQYF. CDR3 coding DNA: TGTGCCAGCAGTTCATCGAGGGGGTTATGGGAGACCCAGTACTTC. The full variable domain, completed using reference TRBV28 and TRBJ2-5, is DVKVTQSSRYLVKRTGEKVFLECVQDMDHENMFWYRQDPGLGLRLIYFSYDVKMKEKGDIPEGYSVSREKKERFSLILESASTNQTSMYLCASSSSRGLWETQYFGPGTRLLVL.

J is TRBJ1-1 and V is TRBV4-3; 7 bases map to TRBD1. Germline V gene data show CDR1 as LGHNA and CDR2 as YSLEER. The CDR3 totals 16 residues. V shed 3 bases, J shed 0 bases, and the junction held 7 bases outside the gene matches. The CDR3 DNA sequence: TGCGCCAGCAGCCACGCCATGACAGGGATGAACACTGAAGCTTTCTTT. Its protein product is CASSHAMTGMNTEAFF.

The chain uses TRBV6-6 and TRBJ1-3; D not certain. Trimming pared 8 bases from V and 4 bases from J, leaving 15 bases between. Germline V gene data show CDR1 as MNHNY and CDR2 as SVGAGI (reference sequence). The CDR3 is made up of 14 amino acids. This chain's CDR3 is CASQLRGKGNTIYF. The CDR3 DNA sequence: TGTGCCAGCCAACTCCGAGGGAAAGGAAACACCATATATTTT.

The rearrangement links TRBV6-5 to TRBJ2-1, with 11 nucleotides matching TRBD2. V gave up 6 bases and J gave up 8 bases; unmatched junction bases: 6. This CDR3 contains 14 residues. CDR1 and CDR2 from the germline V gene are MNHEY and SVGAGI. Here the CDR3 DNA reads TGTGCCAGCAGCCGACTAGCGGGGAGGGATGAGCAGTTCTTC. This gives the protein CASSRLAGRDEQFF.

The chain recombines TRBV7-2 with TRBJ1-1; D gene ambiguous. V lost 1 base and J lost 5, with 8 bases in between. The CDR3 runs to 13 residues. Germline CDR1 is SGHTA and CDR2 is FQGNSA. The CDR3 bases are TGTGCCAGCAGCTTAGGGGTCAGGACTGAAGCTTTCTTT. Protein product: CASSLGVRTEAFF.

The chain is built from TRBV28 and TRBJ2-2; D unresolved. V lost 6 bases and J 4 bases, leaving 9 bases between the germline ends. CDR1 is MDHEN and CDR2 is SYDVKM in the germline V gene. The CDR3 is 13 amino acids. CDR3: CASSLRSTGELFF. CDR3 coding DNA: TGTGCCAGCAGCCTCAGAAGCACCGGGGAGCTGTTTTTT.

The J gene is TRBJ1-4, the V gene TRBV28; D uncertain. The CDR3 is 12 amino acids. Germline assignment: CDR1 MDHEN and CDR2 SYDVKM. The germline V and J ends were trimmed by 6 bases and 10 bases, with 12 bases remaining between them. This chain's CDR3 is CASRNPLTKLFF. The DNA of the CDR3 is TGTGCCAGCAGAAATCCTTTGACAAAACTGTTTTTT.

This chain links TRBV5-1 with TRBJ2-5; D is ambiguous. The germline V and J ends were trimmed by 1 base and 2 bases, with 6 bases remaining between them. CDR3 length: 13 residues. CDR1 and CDR2 (germline): SGHRS, YFSETQ. The DNA for the CDR3 is TGCGCCAGCAGCTTGACAGTACAAGAGACCCAGTACTTC. The encoded protein is CASSLTVQETQYF. Full variable domain (rest looked up from reference TRBV5-1 and TRBJ2-5): KAGVTQTPRYLIKTRGQQVTLSCSPISGHRSVSWYQQTPGQGLQFLFEYFSETQRNKGNFPGRFSGRQFSNSRSEMNVSTLELGDSALYLCASSLTVQETQYFGPGTRLLVL.